Shown below are 15 T cell receptor beta chains from a single sample sequenced in a study of beta chain features in type 1 diabetes. Reverse transcription of all isolated RNA meant that expressed TCRB transcripts were sequenced. Sequencing used immunoSEQ multiplex PCR; TCRdb keeps in-frame clones, though not all of them. The table lists under 950,000 clones, about 17% of them singletons. The material sequenced was naive CD4+ T cells from blood. Receptors were obtained from a young woman in good health.

This clone was seen only a few times. This chain uses TRBV2 with TRBJ2-6; no definite D call. Germline V gives CDR1 SNHLY, CDR2 FYNNEI. The CDR3 totals 13 residues. Trimming took off 8 bases at V and 6 bases at J, with 11 bases between the two ends. DNA for the CDR3: TGTGCCAGCGTCCTAGGGCAGGCCAACGTCCTGACTTTC. It codes for CASVLGQANVLTF.

The chain couples TRBV7-6 to TRBJ2-1; 8 bases are a match to TRBD2. In germline, CDR1 is SGHVS, CDR2 FNYEAQ. The CDR3 runs to 16 residues. Losses at the gene ends were 1 base for V and 3 bases for J; bases not matched to a gene: 5. The CDR3 nucleotides are TGTGCCAGCAGCTTAGTTCGGGAGGGGGGCTACAATGAGCAGTTCTTC. As protein: CASSLVREGGYNEQFF.

This chain links TRBV7-8 with TRBJ2-1, with a possible D match to TRBD2 (5 bases). V lost 5 bases and J 5 bases, leaving 22 bases between the germline ends. Germline CDR1 SGHVS, CDR2 FQNEAQ. This CDR3 is 17 amino acids long. CDR3 sequence: CASSEFGRGSGDNEQFF. The DNA of the CDR3 is TGTGCCAGCAGCGAGTTTGGCAGAGGGAGCGGAGACAATGAGCAGTTCTTC.

V gene TRBV7-2 combines with J gene TRBJ2-5, with D unresolved. CDR3 length equals 14 residues. The V gene's germline CDR1 is SGHTA and CDR2 FQGNSA. V was pared by 0 bases and J by 2 bases, with 7 bases between. In nucleotides, the CDR3 is TGTGCCAGCAGCTTAGCGTTAGGGCAAGAGACCCAGTACTTC. Its translation: CASSLALGQETQYF.

This clone turned up a few times. Other DNA sequences in the same sample also yield this CDR3. The chain employs TRBV5-1 and TRBJ2-3, with 7 positions matching TRBD1. The CDR3 is 13 amino acids. With V trimmed by 3 bases and J by 3 bases, 1 base remained unmatched. Germline-derived CDR1 and CDR2 are SGHRS and YFSETQ. The CDR3 DNA reads TGCGCCAGCAGCTCACAGGGGACAGATACGCAGTATTTT. Protein product: CASSSQGTDTQYF.

The chain carries TRBV9 and TRBJ2-3; 7 bases are a match to TRBD1. The CDR3 sequence is 12 residues long. V was pared by 3 bases and J by 12 bases, with 7 bases of the junction left unmatched. CDR1 is SGDLS, CDR2 YYNGEE, per germline. As DNA, the CDR3 is TGTGCCAGCAGCGCCCCGGGACAGAGACAGTATTTT. Protein: CASSAPGQRQYF.

This clone has only a few counts. The chain uses TRBV5-1 and TRBJ1-4; 8 positions match TRBD1. V lost 3 bases to trimming and J lost 0 bases; unmatched junction nucleotides: 4. The germline V gene encodes CDR1 SGHRS and CDR2 YFSETQ. This CDR3 comprises 16 residues. This chain's CDR3 is CASSSGQGATNEKLFF. For the CDR3, the DNA is TGCGCCAGCAGCTCAGGACAGGGTGCAACTAATGAAAAACTGTTTTTT.

This clone has just a few counts. The CDR3 DNA reads as TGTGCCAGCATGGGACAGGGGGGGCGGGAGACCCAGTACTTC. It translates to CASMGQGGRETQYF. The V and J genes are TRBV28 and TRBJ2-5; TRBD1 matches at 11 bases. The CDR3 length is 14 residues. V lost 7 bases and J lost 5; bases outside the gene matches: 6. Germline CDR1 MDHEN, CDR2 SYDVKM.

This clone has a single count. The chain's CDR3 is CASSEVGRMGEQYF. Here the CDR3 DNA reads TGTGCCAGCAGTGAAGTAGGCCGAATGGGTGAGCAGTACTTC. The rearrangement joins TRBV2 to TRBJ2-7; D not resolved. CDR1 and CDR2 (germline): SNHLY, FYNNEI. The germline V and J ends were trimmed by 1 base and 7 bases, with 14 bases remaining between them. The CDR3 has 14 residues. The full variable domain, completed using reference TRBV2 and TRBJ2-7, is EPEVTQTPSHQVTQMGQEVILRCVPISNHLYFYWYRQILGQKVEFLVSFYNNEISEKSEIFDDQFSVERPDGSNFTLKIRSTKLEDSAMYFCASSEVGRMGEQYFGPGTRLTVT.

The chain is built from TRBV4-2 and TRBJ2-6, with D maybe TRBD1 (5 bases). The V gene lost 0 bases and the J gene lost 3 bases, with 9 bases spanning the gap. There are 16 residues in the CDR3. From germline, CDR1 is LGHNA and CDR2 YNFKEQ. The CDR3 bases are TGTGCCAGCAGCCAAGACCAGGGTGGTGGGGCCAACGTCCTGACTTTC. Protein sequence: CASSQDQGGGANVLTF.

This chain joins TRBV6-1 and TRBJ2-5; D gene ambiguous. The germline gives CDR1 MNHNS, CDR2 SASEGT. V was clipped by 6 bases and J by 5 bases, with 10 bases between them. The CDR3 runs 12 residues. The CDR3: CASSPPSETQYF. The CDR3 region has the DNA TGTGCCAGCAGCCCGCCGAGCGAGACCCAGTACTTC.

This chain joins TRBV5-4 and TRBJ2-3; 8 bases line up with TRBD1. The CDR3 totals 15 residues. Germline-derived CDR1 and CDR2 are SGHNT and YYREEE (reference sequence). V was clipped by 4 bases and J by 0 bases; unmatched bases: 4. CDR3 sequence: CASSPRTGSTDTQYF. In DNA form, the CDR3 reads TGTGCCAGCAGCCCCCGGACAGGGAGCACAGATACGCAGTATTTT.

This chain joins TRBV15 and TRBJ2-7; perhaps TRBD2 as D (6 bases). Deletions cut 1 base from V and 4 bases from J, with 11 bases between. The CDR3 covers 14 residues. CDR1 is LNHNV and CDR2 is YYDKDF in the germline V gene (reference sequence). This CDR3 is CATSRARRGYEQYF. The CDR3 DNA reads as TGTGCCACCAGCAGAGCTAGGCGGGGTTACGAGCAGTACTTC.

The V call is TRBV9, the J call TRBJ2-1, with TRBD2 matching 8 bases. Germline-derived CDR1 and CDR2 are SGDLS and YYNGEE. Trimming at V came to 3 bases and at J to 3 bases, leaving 5 bases not matched to a gene. The CDR3 spans 15 residues. The CDR3 DNA reads TGTGCCAGCAGCGATAGCGGGGACCTCTACAATGAGCAGTTCTTC. Amino acids: CASSDSGDLYNEQFF.

V gene TRBV11-2 combines with J gene TRBJ1-1; D call uncertain. The germline CDR1 and CDR2 sequences are SGHAT and FQNNGV. The length of the CDR3 is 12 residues. With 2 bases removed from V and 7 bases from J, the gap between germline ends came to 8 bases. The CDR3 reads CASSLSVREAFF. The CDR3 coding sequence is TGTGCCAGCAGCTTATCTGTTCGTGAAGCTTTCTTT.